The text below deals with one T cell receptor (beta chain). V lost 5 bases and J lost 6, with 7 bases in between. The CDR3 totals 11 residues. CDR1 is SGHTA and CDR2 is FQGNSA in the germline V gene. This entry belongs to a study of immune characterization of retroperitoneal liposarcoma. From the PCR reads, TCRdb called clonotypes with MiXCR, one entry per CDR3 protein. The repertoire has around 20,000 distinct CDR3 sequences, approximately 40% of them found once; the top ten carry 7.4%. The clonotype originates from a male donor with retroperitoneal liposarcoma. Sequenced sample: blood. The V gene is TRBV7-2, the J gene TRBJ2-5; D remains unclear. DNA for the CDR3: TGTGCCAGCAGCCAACGGCAGACCCAGTACTTC. Its translation is CASSQRQTQYF.